This T cell receptor beta chain was obtained from a study of blood T cells in healthy people across ages. Collection of roughly 9.8 milliliters of peripheral blood was performed for each donor. With regard to this clonotype: Antigen specificity is unknown.

A second PCR of about 6 to 12 cycles used a sample-barcoded 5' primer and a J-beta primer mix. TCRdb fed the 5' RACE reads into MiXCR, producing one record per CDR3 protein. The sample has roughly 1,700,000 distinct CDR3 sequences; approximately 30% are singletons. From germline, CDR1 is LGHDT and CDR2 YNNKEL (reference sequence). Trimming removed 0 bases at V and 2 bases at J, with 11 bases between. The CDR3 has 16 amino acids. General observations from the study: Correlation between TCR beta diversity and naive T cell percentage was strong. It was the long-lived donors that had more naive CD4+ cells and higher diversity than aged donors. Per million T cells, TCR beta diversity dropped about linearly as age rose.

V usage is TRBV3-1 and J usage is TRBJ2-1; D is ambiguous. The receptor was derived from a woman younger than 45 in good health. Sequenced material: blood. The CDR3 sequence: CASSQEDWHPYNEQFF. The CDR3 nucleotides read TGTGCCAGCAGCCAAGAAGACTGGCATCCCTACAATGAGCAGTTCTTC.